Listed below are T cell receptor beta chains from one sample, sequenced in a study of regulatory T cells in long-lasting Graves disease. One entry per CDR3 protein, called by TCRdb with MiXCR from the multiplex PCR reads. The sample contains 320,000 or so distinct CDR3 sequences, 15% to 20% of which appear only once. The sequencing here drew on peripheral blood mononuclear cells (PBMCs), taken at new diagnosis, from a patient treated with antithyroid drugs. The receptors come from a female donor with Graves disease. CDR3s include the opening cysteine and the closing phenylalanine or tryptophan. D genes are given only for firm matches. Not every row has a clone size; where given, it reads once, few, many or a size class.

v_gene: TRBV19
abundance: many
j_gene: TRBJ1-1
d_gene: TRBD1
CDR3nt: TGTGCCAGTAGTATCCCTGGGACAGGGAGCGCTGAAGCTTTCTTT
CDR3aa: CASSIPGTGSAEAFF

v_gene: TRBV12-3/TRBV12-4
abundance: -
j_gene: TRBJ2-3
d_gene: TRBD2
CDR3nt: TGTGCCAGCAGTCCCGTTATAGCGGGAGGGGGTACAGATACGCAGTATTTT
CDR3aa: CASSPVIAGGGTDTQYF

v_gene: TRBV6-1
abundance: many
j_gene: TRBJ1-1
d_gene: TRBD1
CDR3nt: TGTGCCAGCAGTCAGCGACGACAGGGTCTGGGGGAGAACACTGAAGCTTTCTTT
CDR3aa: CASSQRRQGLGENTEAFF

v_gene: TRBV6-5
abundance: many
j_gene: TRBJ1-1
d_gene: -
CDR3nt: TGTGCCAGCAGTTATCCGGAGGGGACGGCGAACACTGAAGCTTTCTTT
CDR3aa: CASSYPEGTANTEAFF

v_gene: TRBV14
abundance: many
j_gene: TRBJ1-3
d_gene: TRBD1
CDR3nt: TGTGCCAGCAGCCAAGAAGGGGGCTTGAGCTCTGGAAACACCATATATTTT
CDR3aa: CASSQEGGLSSGNTIYF

v_gene: TRBV7-3
abundance: many
j_gene: TRBJ2-1
d_gene: TRBD2
CDR3nt: TGTGCCAGCAGCCCAGGGACTAGCGGGAGAAGGGATGAGCAGTTCTTC
CDR3aa: CASSPGTSGRRDEQFF

v_gene: TRBV9
abundance: few
j_gene: TRBJ2-1
d_gene: -
CDR3nt: TGTGCCAGCAGCCCAAACGAGGGGTTCGTGGACAATGAGCAGTTCTTC
CDR3aa: CASSPNEGFVDNEQFF

v_gene: TRBV9
abundance: many
j_gene: TRBJ2-7
d_gene: -
CDR3nt: TGTGCCAGCAGCCATAACACTCAGGGCAGCTCCTACGAGCAGTACTTC
CDR3aa: CASSHNTQGSSYEQYF

v_gene: TRBV7-9
abundance: few
j_gene: TRBJ2-5
d_gene: -
CDR3nt: TGTGCCAGCAGCTCCCCCGCGAGCAGTCAAGAGACCCAGTACTTC
CDR3aa: CASSSPASSQETQYF

v_gene: TRBV7-8
abundance: few
j_gene: TRBJ2-1
d_gene: TRBD1
CDR3nt: TGTGCCAGCTCCCTCGGACCCAGGGGGAACAATGAGCAGTTCTTC
CDR3aa: CASSLGPRGNNEQFF

v_gene: TRBV2
abundance: few
j_gene: TRBJ1-5
d_gene: TRBD1
CDR3nt: TGTGCCAGCAGACCCCGACAGGGGGCTAGCAATCAGCCCCAGCATTTT
CDR3aa: CASRPRQGASNQPQHF

v_gene: TRBV28
abundance: many
j_gene: TRBJ2-7
d_gene: TRBD2
CDR3nt: TGTGCCAGCAGTTTCCTAGCGGGTTACTACGAGCAGTACTTC
CDR3aa: CASSFLAGYYEQYF

v_gene: TRBV5-1
abundance: -
j_gene: TRBJ2-1
d_gene: -
CDR3nt: TGCGCCAGCAGCTTGGTTGAGCCCTCCTACAATGAGCAGTTCTTC
CDR3aa: CASSLVEPSYNEQFF

v_gene: TRBV7-6
abundance: many
j_gene: TRBJ2-1
d_gene: TRBD2
CDR3nt: TGTGCCAGCAGCTTGACTAGCGGGAGTGGCTCCTACAATGAGCAGTTCTTC
CDR3aa: CASSLTSGSGSYNEQFF

v_gene: TRBV19
abundance: few
j_gene: TRBJ2-1
d_gene: -
CDR3nt: TGTGCCAGTAGTATAGTGCCCAGCGGGTTATACAATGAGCAGTTCTTC
CDR3aa: CASSIVPSGLYNEQFF

v_gene: TRBV5-4
abundance: few
j_gene: TRBJ2-2
d_gene: -
CDR3nt: TGTGCCAGCAGCACAGGTCTAGGAGGCACCGGGGAGCTGTTTTTT
CDR3aa: CASSTGLGGTGELFF

v_gene: TRBV20-1
abundance: many
j_gene: TRBJ1-1
d_gene: -
CDR3nt: TGCAGTGCCAAGCAGTACCTAAGGGGCACTGAAGCTTTCTTT
CDR3aa: CSAKQYLRGTEAFF

v_gene: TRBV6-2/TRBV6-3
abundance: -
j_gene: TRBJ2-4
d_gene: TRBD2
CDR3nt: TGTGCCAGCAGTTACGGGGGAGGACTAGCCGGGACCAAAAACATTCAGTACTTC
CDR3aa: CASSYGGGLAGTKNIQYF

v_gene: TRBV12-5
abundance: many
j_gene: TRBJ2-5
d_gene: TRBD1
CDR3nt: TGTGCTAGTCAGTTGGAGACGCCGGTCGCACGACAGGGAAGAGAGACCCAGTACTTC
CDR3aa: CASQLETPVARQGRETQYF

v_gene: TRBV4-1
abundance: -
j_gene: TRBJ2-5
d_gene: -
CDR3nt: TGCGCCAGCAGCCAGAGAGGTGAGGCAGGTGGCTACCGGGATGACCAGTACTTC
CDR3aa: CASSQRGEAGGYRDDQYF

v_gene: TRBV28
abundance: many
j_gene: TRBJ2-7
d_gene: TRBD1
CDR3nt: TGTGCCAGCAGCAGGACAGGGGGCGCAGGCTACGAGCAGTACTTC
CDR3aa: CASSRTGGAGYEQYF

v_gene: TRBV12-3/TRBV12-4
abundance: -
j_gene: TRBJ1-3
d_gene: -
CDR3nt: TGTGCCAGCAGTTTGCAGAGACCTGGAAACACCATATATTTT
CDR3aa: CASSLQRPGNTIYF

v_gene: TRBV10-3
abundance: many
j_gene: TRBJ2-6
d_gene: TRBD1
CDR3nt: TGTGCCATCACTGGACAGGGGGATGGGGCCAACGTCCTGACTTTC
CDR3aa: CAITGQGDGANVLTF

v_gene: TRBV13
abundance: many
j_gene: TRBJ1-5
d_gene: -
CDR3nt: TGTGCCAGCAGCTTAGGCCTAGACAGCTACAATCAGCCCCAGCATTTT
CDR3aa: CASSLGLDSYNQPQHF

v_gene: TRBV5-1
abundance: many
j_gene: TRBJ1-2
d_gene: -
CDR3nt: TGCGCCAGCACCCTATGGGACCGTGGTGGCTACACCTTC
CDR3aa: CASTLWDRGGYTF

v_gene: TRBV5-1
abundance: -
j_gene: TRBJ2-2
d_gene: TRBD1
CDR3nt: TGCGCCAGCAGCAAAACACCGACAGGGGCGAACACCGGGGAGCTGTTTTTT
CDR3aa: CASSKTPTGANTGELFF

v_gene: TRBV5-1
abundance: many
j_gene: TRBJ2-7
d_gene: TRBD2
CDR3nt: TGCGCCAGCAGCCGTAGCGGGACCACCGCTTACGAGCAGTACTTC
CDR3aa: CASSRSGTTAYEQYF

v_gene: TRBV12-3/TRBV12-4
abundance: many
j_gene: TRBJ2-1
d_gene: -
CDR3nt: TGTGCCAGCAGTCCCTTACGGGGGAGCAACCATGAGCAGTTCTTC
CDR3aa: CASSPLRGSNHEQFF

v_gene: TRBV19
abundance: many
j_gene: TRBJ2-2
d_gene: -
CDR3nt: TGTGCCAGTAGAAGAACAGGGGGGGCCCCAGGGGAGCTGTTTTTT
CDR3aa: CASRRTGGAPGELFF

v_gene: TRBV7-9
abundance: many
j_gene: TRBJ2-5
d_gene: -
CDR3nt: TGTGCCAGCAGCTTAGCTCGACAGTACCAAGAGACCCAGTACTTC
CDR3aa: CASSLARQYQETQYF

v_gene: TRBV12-3/TRBV12-4
abundance: -
j_gene: TRBJ2-3
d_gene: TRBD2
CDR3nt: TGTGCCAGCAGTGGGGGGGATGTACCGGTACATACGCAGTATTTT
CDR3aa: CASSGGDVPVHTQYF

v_gene: TRBV28
abundance: many
j_gene: TRBJ2-7
d_gene: TRBD1
CDR3nt: TGTGCCAGCAGTTTCGCAGGGGGACGCGAGCAGTACTTC
CDR3aa: CASSFAGGREQYF

v_gene: TRBV7-9
abundance: few
j_gene: TRBJ2-3
d_gene: -
CDR3nt: TGTGCCAGCAGCCCTACAGATCTGGCCTTTTATGGTACGCAGTATTTT
CDR3aa: CASSPTDLAFYGTQYF

v_gene: TRBV27
abundance: -
j_gene: TRBJ2-7
d_gene: TRBD2
CDR3nt: TGTGCCAGCAGTCCCGCCGGGACTAGCTCCTACGAGCAGTACTTC
CDR3aa: CASSPAGTSSYEQYF

v_gene: TRBV28
abundance: many
j_gene: TRBJ2-7
d_gene: -
CDR3nt: TGTGCCAGCAGTTTTACACCATCCTACGAGCAGTACTTC
CDR3aa: CASSFTPSYEQYF

v_gene: TRBV7-8
abundance: few
j_gene: TRBJ2-6
d_gene: TRBD1
CDR3nt: TGTGCCAGCAGCCCCGGGACAGGGGGCGCCTCTGGGGCCAACGTCCTGACTTTC
CDR3aa: CASSPGTGGASGANVLTF

v_gene: TRBV6-2/TRBV6-3
abundance: few
j_gene: TRBJ2-1
d_gene: -
CDR3nt: TGTGCCAGCAGGAATCTCGCCTGGGAGCAGTTCTTC
CDR3aa: CASRNLAWEQFF

v_gene: TRBV10-1
abundance: few
j_gene: TRBJ1-2
d_gene: -
CDR3nt: TGCGCCAGCAGTGAGTCAGGCAGGGGAGGCGATGGCTACACCTTC
CDR3aa: CASSESGRGGDGYTF

v_gene: TRBV12-3/TRBV12-4
abundance: -
j_gene: TRBJ1-3
d_gene: TRBD1
CDR3nt: TGTGCCAGCAGCTACGGACAGGGGAGCCGGTTT
CDR3aa: CASSYGQGSRF

v_gene: TRBV14
abundance: -
j_gene: TRBJ1-1
d_gene: -
CDR3nt: TGTGCCAGCAGCCAAGGTTCGGGTGTATTTATAAACACTGAAGCTTTCTTT
CDR3aa: CASSQGSGVFINTEAFF

v_gene: TRBV18
abundance: many
j_gene: TRBJ2-7
d_gene: -
CDR3nt: TGTGCCAGCTCACCAGGGGGTCGGGCCTACGAGCAGTACTTC
CDR3aa: CASSPGGRAYEQYF